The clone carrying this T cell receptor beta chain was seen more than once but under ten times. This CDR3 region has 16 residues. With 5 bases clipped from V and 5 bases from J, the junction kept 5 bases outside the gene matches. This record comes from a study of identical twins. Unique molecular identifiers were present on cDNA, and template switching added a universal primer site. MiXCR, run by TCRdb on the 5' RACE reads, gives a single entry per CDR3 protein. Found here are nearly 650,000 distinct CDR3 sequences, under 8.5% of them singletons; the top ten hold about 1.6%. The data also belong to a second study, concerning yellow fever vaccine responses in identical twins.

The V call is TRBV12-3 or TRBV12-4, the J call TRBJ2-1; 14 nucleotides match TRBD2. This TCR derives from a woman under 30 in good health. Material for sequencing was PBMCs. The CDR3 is CASSARGLAGDNEQFF. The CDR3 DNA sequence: TGTGCCAGCAGTGCGAGGGGACTAGCGGGAGACAATGAGCAGTTCTTC.